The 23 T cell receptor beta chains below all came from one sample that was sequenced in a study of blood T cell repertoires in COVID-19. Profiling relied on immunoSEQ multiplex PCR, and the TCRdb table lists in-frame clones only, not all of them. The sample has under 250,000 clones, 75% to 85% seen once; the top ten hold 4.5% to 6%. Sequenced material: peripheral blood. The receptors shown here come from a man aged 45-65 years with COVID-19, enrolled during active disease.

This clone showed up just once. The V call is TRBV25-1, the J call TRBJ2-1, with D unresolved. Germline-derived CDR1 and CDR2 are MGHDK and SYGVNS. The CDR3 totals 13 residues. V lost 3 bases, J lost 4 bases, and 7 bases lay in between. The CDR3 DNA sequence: TGTGCCAGCAGTGATCAAACTTACAATGAGCAGTTCTTC. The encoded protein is CASSDQTYNEQFF.

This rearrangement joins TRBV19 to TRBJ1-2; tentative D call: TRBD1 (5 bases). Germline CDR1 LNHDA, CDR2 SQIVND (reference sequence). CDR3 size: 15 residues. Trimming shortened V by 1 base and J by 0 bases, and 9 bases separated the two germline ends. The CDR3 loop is CASSIGGVTNYGYTF. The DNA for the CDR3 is TGTGCCAGTAGTATAGGGGGCGTTACTAACTATGGCTACACCTTC. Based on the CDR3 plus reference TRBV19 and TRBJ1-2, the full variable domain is DGGITQSPKYLFRKEGQNVTLSCEQNLNHDAMYWYRQDPGQGLRLIYYSQIVNDFQKGDIAEGYSVSREKKESFPLTVTSAQKNPTAFYLCASSIGGVTNYGYTFGSGTRLTVV.

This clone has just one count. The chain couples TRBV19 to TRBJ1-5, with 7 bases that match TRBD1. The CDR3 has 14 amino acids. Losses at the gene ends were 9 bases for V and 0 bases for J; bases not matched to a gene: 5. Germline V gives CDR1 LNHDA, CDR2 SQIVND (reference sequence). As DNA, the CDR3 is TGTGCCAGCACGACAGGGAGTAGCAATCAGCCCCAGCATTTT. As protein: CASTTGSSNQPQHF. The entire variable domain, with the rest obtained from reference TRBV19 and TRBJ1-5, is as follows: DGGITQSPKYLFRKEGQNVTLSCEQNLNHDAMYWYRQDPGQGLRLIYYSQIVNDFQKGDIAEGYSVSREKKESFPLTVTSAQKNPTAFYLCASTTGSSNQPQHFGDGTRLSIL.

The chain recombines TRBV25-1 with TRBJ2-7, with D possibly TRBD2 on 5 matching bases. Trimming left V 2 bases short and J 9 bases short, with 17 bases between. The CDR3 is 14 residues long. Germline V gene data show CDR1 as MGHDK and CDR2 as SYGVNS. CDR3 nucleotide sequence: TGTGCCAGCAGTGAACTTTACGGGCCCCGGGGGCAGTACTTC. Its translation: CASSELYGPRGQYF.

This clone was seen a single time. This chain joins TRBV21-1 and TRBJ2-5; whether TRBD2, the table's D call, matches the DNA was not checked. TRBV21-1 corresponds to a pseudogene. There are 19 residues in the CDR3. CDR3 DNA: TGTGCCAGCAGCAACATACGAGTACTGGCGGGGGGGCTACGAGAGACCCAGTACTTC. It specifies CASSNIRVLAGGLRETQYF.

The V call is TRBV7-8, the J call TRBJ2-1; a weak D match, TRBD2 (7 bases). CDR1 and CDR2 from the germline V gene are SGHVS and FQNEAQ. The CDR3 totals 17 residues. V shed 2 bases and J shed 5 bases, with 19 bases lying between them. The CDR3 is CASSLFIMGGPDNEQFF. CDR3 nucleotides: TGTGCCAGCAGCTTATTCATCATGGGGGGGCCGGACAATGAGCAGTTCTTC.

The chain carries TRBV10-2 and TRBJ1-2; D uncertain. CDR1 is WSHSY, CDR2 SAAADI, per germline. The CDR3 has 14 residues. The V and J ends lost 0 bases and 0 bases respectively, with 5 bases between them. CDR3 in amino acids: CASSESETNYGYTF. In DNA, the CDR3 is TGCGCCAGCAGTGAGTCGGAGACTAACTATGGCTACACCTTC.

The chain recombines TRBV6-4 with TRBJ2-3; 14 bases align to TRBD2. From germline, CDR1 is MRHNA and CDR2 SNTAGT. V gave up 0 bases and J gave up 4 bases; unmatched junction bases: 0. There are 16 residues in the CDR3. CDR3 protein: CASSDSTSGGADTQYF. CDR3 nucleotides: TGTGCCAGCAGTGACTCGACTAGCGGGGGGGCAGATACGCAGTATTTT.

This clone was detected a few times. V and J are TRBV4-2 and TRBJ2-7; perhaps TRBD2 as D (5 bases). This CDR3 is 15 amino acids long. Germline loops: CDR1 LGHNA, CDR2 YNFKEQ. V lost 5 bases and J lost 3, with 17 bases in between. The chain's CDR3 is CASSYQTTGDYEQYF. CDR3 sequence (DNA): TGTGCCAGCAGCTACCAGACCACCGGGGACTACGAGCAGTACTTC.

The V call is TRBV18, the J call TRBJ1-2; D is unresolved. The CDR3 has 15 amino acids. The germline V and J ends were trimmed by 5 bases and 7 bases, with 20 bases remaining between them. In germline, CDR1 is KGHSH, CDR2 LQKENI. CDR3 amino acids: CASSGGLDARSGYTF. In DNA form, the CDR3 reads TGTGCCAGCTCAGGAGGATTGGACGCCAGAAGTGGCTACACCTTC.

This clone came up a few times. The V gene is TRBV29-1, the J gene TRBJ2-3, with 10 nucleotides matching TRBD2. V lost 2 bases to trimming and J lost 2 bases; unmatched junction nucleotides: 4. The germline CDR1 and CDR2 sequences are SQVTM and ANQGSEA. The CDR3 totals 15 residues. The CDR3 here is CSVESSGGPTDTQYF. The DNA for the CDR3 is TGCAGCGTTGAAAGTAGCGGGGGGCCCACAGATACGCAGTATTTT.

The CDR3 nucleotides read TGTGCCAGCAGTGAAACAAAGGTGGGGCAAGATACGCAGTATTTT. Residues: CASSETKVGQDTQYF. The J gene is TRBJ2-3, the V gene TRBV25-1; D is perhaps TRBD1 (5 bases). V was shortened by 2 bases and J by 5 bases, with 14 bases between the two germline ends. The length of the CDR3 is 15 residues. Germline V CDR1 and CDR2: MGHDK, SYGVNS. Full variable domain (missing parts from reference TRBV25-1 and TRBJ2-3): EADIYQTPRYLVIGTGKKITLECSQTMGHDKMYWYQQDPGMELHLIHYSYGVNSTEKGDLSSESTVSRIRTEHFPLTLESARPSHTSQYLCASSETKVGQDTQYFGPGTRLTVL.

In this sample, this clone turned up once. CDR3 region: CASSLLGQYFDEQYF. The CDR3 DNA is TGTGCCAGCAGCTTACTCGGACAGTATTTCGACGAGCAGTACTTC. This rearrangement joins TRBV11-2 to TRBJ2-7; D perhaps matches TRBD1 (6 bases). The CDR3 length is 15 residues. CDR1 is SGHAT, CDR2 FQNNGV, per germline. Between the trimmed V and J ends, which lost 2 bases and 5 bases, there was a span of 16 bases.

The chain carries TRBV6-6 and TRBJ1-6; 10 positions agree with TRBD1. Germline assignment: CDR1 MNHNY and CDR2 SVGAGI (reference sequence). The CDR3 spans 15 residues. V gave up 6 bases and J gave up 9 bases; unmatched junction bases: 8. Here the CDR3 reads CASRSDRDRGSPLHF. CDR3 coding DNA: TGTGCCAGCAGATCGGACCGGGACAGGGGTTCACCCCTCCACTTT.

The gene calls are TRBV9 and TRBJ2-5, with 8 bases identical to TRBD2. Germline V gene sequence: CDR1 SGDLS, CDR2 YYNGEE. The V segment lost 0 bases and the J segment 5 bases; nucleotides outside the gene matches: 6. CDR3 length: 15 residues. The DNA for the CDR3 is TGTGCCAGCAGCGTAGAGGCGGGGGGCCGGGAGACCCAGTACTTC. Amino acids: CASSVEAGGRETQYF.

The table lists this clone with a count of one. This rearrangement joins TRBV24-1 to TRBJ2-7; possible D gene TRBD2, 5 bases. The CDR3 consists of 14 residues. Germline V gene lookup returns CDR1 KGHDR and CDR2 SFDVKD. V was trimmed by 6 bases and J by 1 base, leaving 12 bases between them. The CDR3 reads CATSMGEGSYEQYF. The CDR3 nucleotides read TGTGCCACCAGTATGGGAGAAGGGTCCTACGAGCAGTACTTC.

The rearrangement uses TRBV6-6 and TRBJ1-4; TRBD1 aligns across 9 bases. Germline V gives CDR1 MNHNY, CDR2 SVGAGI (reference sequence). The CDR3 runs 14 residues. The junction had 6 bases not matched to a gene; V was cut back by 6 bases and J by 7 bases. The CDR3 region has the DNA TGTGCCAGCAGCCGGGACAGGGATAGTGAAAAACTGTTTTTT. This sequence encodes CASSRDRDSEKLFF.

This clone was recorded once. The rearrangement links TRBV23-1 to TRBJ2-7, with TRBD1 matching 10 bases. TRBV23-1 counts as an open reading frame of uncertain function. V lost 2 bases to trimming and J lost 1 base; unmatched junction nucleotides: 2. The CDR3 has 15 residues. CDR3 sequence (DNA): TGCGCCAGCAGTCAAAGGACAGGGGGTTCCTACGAGCAGTACTTC. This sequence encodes CASSQRTGGSYEQYF.

CDR3 loop: CAMSQGDTEAFF. CDR3 nucleotide sequence: TGCGCCATGTCGCAGGGTGATACTGAAGCTTTCTTT. The chain employs TRBV5-1 and TRBJ1-1, with D possibly being TRBD1 (5 bases). CDR3 length equals 12 residues. Trimming stripped 9 bases from V and 5 bases from J, with 14 bases between. The germline V gene encodes CDR1 SGHRS and CDR2 YFSETQ.

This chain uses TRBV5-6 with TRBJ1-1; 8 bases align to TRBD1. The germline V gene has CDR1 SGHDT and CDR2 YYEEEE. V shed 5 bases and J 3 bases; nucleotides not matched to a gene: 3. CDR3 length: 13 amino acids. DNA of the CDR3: TGTGCCAGCAGAAACAGGGGGGACACTGAAGCTTTCTTT. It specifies CASRNRGDTEAFF.

This CDR3 is CASSLYGRGLSTETQYF. DNA for the CDR3: TGTGCCAGCAGTTTATACGGTCGAGGTCTAAGCACGGAGACCCAGTACTTC. The gene calls are TRBV27 and TRBJ2-5; D gene ambiguous. The CDR3 has 17 residues. Germline CDR1 and CDR2: MNHEY and SMNVEV (reference sequence). Trimming removed 1 base from V and 5 bases from J, with 20 bases in between.

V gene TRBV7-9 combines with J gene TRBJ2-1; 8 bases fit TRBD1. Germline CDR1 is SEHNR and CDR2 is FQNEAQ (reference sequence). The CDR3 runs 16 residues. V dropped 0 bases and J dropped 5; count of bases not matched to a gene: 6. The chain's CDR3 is CASSLAGRGRHNEQFF. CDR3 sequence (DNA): TGTGCCAGCAGCTTAGCAGGCAGGGGGCGACACAATGAGCAGTTCTTC.

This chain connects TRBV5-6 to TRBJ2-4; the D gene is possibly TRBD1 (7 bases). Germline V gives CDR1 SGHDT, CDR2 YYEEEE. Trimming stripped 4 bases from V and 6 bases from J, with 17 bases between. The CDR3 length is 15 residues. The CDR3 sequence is CASSPAGGGVNIQYF. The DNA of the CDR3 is TGTGCCAGCAGCCCGGCCGGAGGGGGCGTAAACATTCAGTACTTC.